Below are 19 T cell receptor beta chains sequenced from a single sample in a study of blood T cell repertoires in COVID-19. Assay: immunoSEQ multiplex PCR; the TCRdb copy retains only in-frame clones and omits some. Here the sample spans 300,000 to 400,000 clones, about 88% being singletons. Sequencing input: peripheral blood. The source is a woman between 65 and 79 years old with COVID-19, enrolled during active disease.

The chain has TRBV30 and TRBJ1-1; possibly TRBD1 for D (6 bases). Per the germline V gene, CDR1 is GTSNPN and CDR2 is SVGIG (reference sequence). V gave up 1 base and J gave up 3 bases, with 9 bases separating them. The CDR3 extends over 13 amino acids. The CDR3 region has the DNA TGTGCCTGGAGTGCTACAGGGTACACTGAAGCTTTCTTT. This gives the protein CAWSATGYTEAFF.

This clone was counted a single time. The chain joins TRBV3-1 (or the pseudogene TRBV3-2) to TRBJ1-2, with a weak D call TRBD1 (6 bases). The V end lost 4 bases, the J end lost 1 base, and 13 bases lay between the germline ends. Germline CDR1 and CDR2: LGHDT and YNNKEL (reference sequence). The CDR3 totals 15 residues. This CDR3 reads CASSPGQSLNYGYTF. The CDR3 nucleotides are TGTGCCAGCAGCCCCGGACAGTCGCTTAACTATGGCTACACCTTC.

This chain connects TRBV5-6 to TRBJ2-7; a possible D gene is TRBD2 (6 bases). The CDR3 runs 14 residues. Trimming left V 2 bases short and J 5 bases short, with 14 bases between. Germline loops: CDR1 SGHDT, CDR2 YYEEEE. In DNA, the CDR3 is TGTGCCAGCAGCTTCTCCGGGGGAAGCGACGAGCAGTACTTC. Protein sequence: CASSFSGGSDEQYF.

V usage is TRBV7-2 and J usage is TRBJ1-6, with 7 nucleotides matching TRBD1. The germline gives CDR1 SGHTA, CDR2 FQGNSA. This CDR3 spans 15 amino acids. After removal of 1 base from V and 5 bases from J, the junction contained 2 bases not matched to a gene. As DNA, the CDR3 is TGTGCCAGCAGCTTAGTGGGGACAGATAATTCACCCCTCCACTTT. Translation: CASSLVGTDNSPLHF. The entire variable domain, with the rest obtained from reference TRBV7-2 and TRBJ1-6, is as follows: GAGVSQSPSNKVTEKGKDVELRCDPISGHTALYWYRQSLGQGLEFLIYFQGNSAPDKSGLPSDRFSAERTGGSVSTLTIQRTQQEDSAVYLCASSLVGTDNSPLHFGNGTRLTVT.

Regarding this clone: Other nucleotide sequences in the sample specify the same CDR3. CDR3 bases: TGTGCCACCAGTGATCCCGGGACTGCGCAAGAGACCCAGTACTTC. It encodes CATSDPGTAQETQYF. V gene TRBV24-1 combines with J gene TRBJ2-5; D might be TRBD2 (6 bases). Trimming stripped 3 bases from V and 2 bases from J, with 12 bases between. There are 15 residues in the CDR3. Germline CDR1 KGHDR, CDR2 SFDVKD.

The chain combines TRBV7-9 with TRBJ1-2; D might be TRBD1 (5 bases). Per the germline V gene, CDR1 is SEHNR and CDR2 is FQNEAQ (reference sequence). V was trimmed by 5 bases and J by 8 bases, leaving 15 bases between them. The CDR3 length is 13 residues. CDR3 sequence (DNA): TGTGCCAGCAGCATAGACAGTAGACGGGGCTACACCTTC. Protein: CASSIDSRRGYTF.

The chain links TRBV5-1 to TRBJ1-1, with D possibly matching TRBD1 (6 bases). Trimming cost V 5 bases and J 1 base, with 21 bases left between them. The CDR3 contains 17 residues. Looked up from germline, CDR1 is SGHRS and CDR2 is YFSETQ. The CDR3 DNA sequence: TGCGCCAGCAGTTCGCCTCAAGGGACAACACAGAACACTGAAGCTTTCTTT. This codes for CASSSPQGTTQNTEAFF.

The CDR3 spells CASAGLRGGYNYGYTF. CDR3 DNA: TGTGCCAGCGCAGGTTTACGCGGAGGGTATAACTATGGCTACACCTTC. The chain recombines TRBV11-2 with TRBJ1-2; D remains ambiguous. V was pared by 8 bases and J by 1 base, with 20 bases between. Germline assignment: CDR1 SGHAT and CDR2 FQNNGV. CDR3 length: 16 amino acids. Looking up the rest from reference TRBV11-2 and TRBJ1-2 gives the full variable domain: EAGVAQSPRYKIIEKRQSVAFWCNPISGHATLYWYQQILGQGPKLLIQFQNNGVVDDSQLPKDRFSAERLKGVDSTLKIQPAKLEDSAVYLCASAGLRGGYNYGYTFGSGTRLTVV.

The rearrangement uses TRBV19 and TRBJ1-3; 8 positions agree with TRBD1. The CDR3 is 15 amino acids. Germline-derived CDR1 and CDR2 are LNHDA and SQIVND (reference sequence). The V gene end was trimmed by 10 bases and the J gene end by 4 bases; junction bases not matched to a gene: 12. This CDR3 reads CATRRQGFSGNTIYF. The CDR3 coding sequence is TGTGCCACCCGACGACAGGGGTTTTCCGGAAACACCATATATTTT.

This clone has just one count. The chain is built from TRBV9 and TRBJ1-2; D might be TRBD1 (6 bases). CDR3 length: 13 amino acids. Germline V lookup: CDR1 SGDLS, CDR2 YYNGEE. Trimming pared 4 bases from V and 4 bases from J, leaving 11 bases between. CDR3 nucleotides: TGTGCCAGCAGCTCCTCGACAGGCTATGGCTACACCTTC. Residues: CASSSSTGYGYTF.

This clone is a singleton in its sample. The chain uses TRBV7-3 and TRBJ2-1, with a tentative D call TRBD1 (5 bases). This CDR3 region has 15 residues. Germline CDR1 is SGHTA and CDR2 is FQGTGA. Trimming stripped 4 bases from V and 1 base from J, with 11 bases between. CDR3 sequence (DNA): TGTGCCAGCAGCTCCGGAGACAGATCCTACAATGAGCAGTTCTTC. It specifies CASSSGDRSYNEQFF. Based on the CDR3 plus reference TRBV7-3 and TRBJ2-1, the full variable domain is GAGVSQTPSNKVTEKGKYVELRCDPISGHTALYWYRQSLGQGPEFLIYFQGTGAADDSGLPNDRFFAVRPEGSVSTLKIQRTERGDSAVYLCASSSGDRSYNEQFFGPGTRLTVL.

The rearrangement links TRBV6-5 to TRBJ2-1, with a weak D call TRBD1 (6 bases). Per the germline V gene, CDR1 is MNHEY and CDR2 is SVGAGI. The length of the CDR3 is 15 residues. The ends were cut back, 2 bases at V and 11 bases at J, with 19 bases in the middle. For the CDR3, the DNA is TGTGCCAGCAGTTACCCCACAGGGACATCGGTAAAGCAGTTCTTC. As protein: CASSYPTGTSVKQFF.

The genes are TRBV12-3 or TRBV12-4 and TRBJ1-5, with TRBD1 matching over 8 bases. This CDR3 region has 13 residues. The V and J ends lost 8 bases and 5 bases, in that order; junction bases with no gene match: 5. CDR3 loop: CASGQGGDQPQHF. Here the CDR3 DNA reads TGTGCCAGCGGACAGGGAGGGGATCAGCCCCAGCATTTT.

This chain joins TRBV7-8 and TRBJ1-1; D might be TRBD1 (5 bases). The ends were cut back, 5 bases at V and 4 bases at J, with 20 bases in the middle. Germline V gene lookup returns CDR1 SGHVS and CDR2 FQNEAQ. The CDR3 consists of 16 residues. CDR3 residues: CASSRGVGDFGTEAFF. DNA for the CDR3: TGTGCCAGCAGCCGAGGGGTCGGGGATTTTGGCACTGAAGCTTTCTTT.

This clone showed up just once. The CDR3 loop reads CASSEAGEARGYTF. The CDR3 DNA reads as TGTGCCAGCAGTGAAGCAGGTGAAGCGAGGGGCTACACCTTC. This chain links TRBV6-1 with TRBJ1-2; D is unclear. The ends were cut back, 0 bases at V and 8 bases at J, with 13 bases in the middle. Per the germline V gene, CDR1 is MNHNS and CDR2 is SASEGT. There are 14 residues in the CDR3.

This rearrangement joins TRBV7-9 to TRBJ2-7, with TRBD1 identical over 9 bases. The CDR3 loop spans 15 amino acids. Trimming removed 5 bases from V and 1 base from J; junction bases left unmatched: 6. Germline assignment: CDR1 SEHNR and CDR2 FQNEAQ (reference sequence). DNA for the CDR3: TGTGCCAGCAGCCCGAGGACAGGGGAATCCTACGAGCAGTACTTC. It is translated as CASSPRTGESYEQYF.

The V call is TRBV2, the J call TRBJ2-1, with D maybe TRBD1 (6 bases). This CDR3 has 13 residues. Trimming pared 1 base from V and 7 bases from J, leaving 8 bases between. CDR1 SNHLY and CDR2 FYNNEI come from the germline V gene. The CDR3 coding sequence is TGTGCCAGCAGTGAAGGGGGGCAGAATGAGCAGTTCTTC. Translating gives CASSEGGQNEQFF.

The V gene is TRBV5-1, the J gene TRBJ2-7; tentative D call: TRBD1 (5 bases). V lost 4 bases and J 2 bases, leaving 13 bases between the germline ends. Germline V gene lookup returns CDR1 SGHRS and CDR2 YFSETQ. This CDR3 is built from 14 residues. The chain's CDR3 is CASSTGQQTYEQYF. The CDR3 DNA follows: TGCGCCAGCAGCACCGGACAACAAACCTACGAGCAGTACTTC.

The chain couples TRBV18 to TRBJ1-2; 8 nucleotides match TRBD1. V was pared by 6 bases and J by 6 bases, with 15 bases of the junction left unmatched. Germline CDR1 and CDR2: KGHSH and LQKENI. There are 16 residues in the CDR3. CDR3 sequence reads: CASSRNTVDRAHGYTF. For the CDR3, the DNA is TGTGCCAGCTCCCGGAACACGGTGGACAGGGCCCATGGCTACACCTTC.